The entry below gives a single TCR beta chain sequence along with its context. This sample stems from a study of T cell responses to AZD1222 COVID-19 vaccine. The CDR3 is 17 amino acids. Trimming took 3 bases from V and 2 from J, leaving 20 bases between them. Germline-derived CDR1 and CDR2 are LGHDT and YNNKEL (reference sequence). Clones were sequenced by immunoSEQ multiplex PCR, and TCRdb holds only the in-frame ones, with some missing. The sample records more than 140,000 clones, around 89% being singletons. Sequencing was performed on peripheral blood, taken on day 0 of AZD1222 vaccination. The V and J genes are TRBV3-1 (or the pseudogene TRBV3-2) and TRBJ2-7, with D perhaps TRBD1 or TRBD2 (5 bases each). This receptor was obtained from an adult in good health. Written as DNA, the CDR3 is TGTGCCAGCAGCCACTCGATCCGGGACGCTCACCCCTACGAGCAGTACTTC. Amino acids: CASSHSIRDAHPYEQYF.